This entry lists 30 T cell receptor beta chains sequenced from one sample in a study of T cells in Graves' hyperthyroidism and ophthalmopathy. The CDR3 regions of TCR beta were amplified from RNA transcripts. A set of HTBI primers served as the primers for a first-round RT-PCR of the TCR CDR3. TCRdb itself ran the multiplex PCR reads through MiXCR, one entry per CDR3 protein. This table has hundreds of thousands of distinct CDR3 sequences, roughly 15% appearing once. Sequenced material: blood. All receptors derive from a man between 18 and 35 years old with Graves' ophthalmopathy.

This clonotype was recorded many times. CDR3 coding DNA: TGTGCCAGCAGCCCGGCACAGGGGAGGACTGAAGCTTTCTTT. This translates into CASSPAQGRTEAFF. J is TRBJ1-1 and V is TRBV5-5, with 7 bases aligning to TRBD1. The CDR3 covers 14 residues. With 4 bases clipped from V and 5 bases from J, the junction kept 8 bases outside the gene matches. Germline assignment: CDR1 SGHKS and CDR2 YYEKEE (reference sequence).

At least ten counts were recorded for this clonotype. This chain uses TRBV20-1 with TRBJ2-1; 10 bases agree with TRBD2. The CDR3 spans 18 residues. Germline V gene sequence: CDR1 DFQATT, CDR2 SNEGSKA (reference sequence). The junction had 14 bases not matched to a gene; V was cut back by 0 bases and J by 6 bases. The chain's CDR3 is CSARDRASGGGFGNEQFF. The CDR3, as DNA: TGCAGTGCTAGAGATCGGGCTAGCGGGGGCGGTTTCGGCAATGAGCAGTTCTTC.

A few counts support this clonotype. The chain links TRBV24-1 to TRBJ1-5; D gene uncertain. In germline, CDR1 is KGHDR, CDR2 SFDVKD. Trimming shortened V by 8 bases and J by 1 base, and 8 bases separated the two germline ends. The CDR3 consists of 13 residues. This chain's CDR3 is CATNERSNQPQHF. CDR3 coding DNA: TGTGCCACCAATGAACGAAGCAATCAGCCCCAGCATTTT.

This clonotype was recorded many times. This chain connects TRBV12-3 or TRBV12-4 to TRBJ1-1; D unclear. The V gene lost 7 bases and the J gene lost 4 bases, with 16 bases spanning the gap. The CDR3 covers 14 residues. CDR3 DNA sequence: TGTGCCAGCATCTCGGCTGCAGGTGGCACTGAAGCTTTCTTT. It is translated as CASISAAGGTEAFF.

The V call is TRBV15, the J call TRBJ2-5; D is possibly TRBD1 (6 bases). Germline lookup yields CDR1 LNHNV and CDR2 YYDKDF (reference sequence). Trimming removed 0 bases at V and 10 bases at J, with 12 bases between. The CDR3 consists of 13 residues. The CDR3 DNA reads as TGTGCCACCAGCAGAGATCGCCAGGGGCTCCAGTACTTC. It codes for CATSRDRQGLQYF.

In the case of this clonotype: With a much larger clone just one base away, this may be a read error. The V gene is TRBV27, the J gene TRBJ2-7; D is possibly TRBD1 (5 bases). Trimming removed 2 bases from V and 2 bases from J, with 13 bases in between. The CDR3 runs 15 residues. Germline loops: CDR1 MNHEY, CDR2 SMNVEV (reference sequence). As DNA, the CDR3 is TGTGCCAGCAGTTTAAGGGGTAGGAATCCCTACGAGCAGTACTTC. It codes for CASSLRGRNPYEQYF.

This clonotype was seen repeatedly, ten times or more. The chain joins TRBV11-2 to TRBJ2-3; 8 nucleotides line up with TRBD2. V lost 1 base, J lost 6 bases, and 6 bases stayed unmatched. The CDR3 sequence is 15 residues long. CDR1 SGHAT and CDR2 FQNNGV come from the germline V gene. CDR3 residues: CASSLAGGPDDTQYF. CDR3 in DNA: TGTGCCAGCAGCTTAGCGGGGGGGCCGGATGATACGCAGTATTTT.

This clonotype was picked up many times. The chain combines TRBV20-1 with TRBJ2-5; TRBD2 might be the D (5 bases). The length of the CDR3 is 13 residues. Per germline, CDR1 DFQATT and CDR2 SNEGSKA (reference sequence). V shed 6 bases and J shed 0 bases, with 11 bases lying between them. DNA of the CDR3: TGCAGTGCCGGGCGGGTGTACCAAGAGACCCAGTACTTC. Translating gives CSAGRVYQETQYF.

The chain carries TRBV6-4 and TRBJ1-1; D remains unclear. CDR3 length: 13 amino acids. The germline V gene has CDR1 MRHNA and CDR2 SNTAGT. V lost 0 bases and J lost 10, with 12 bases in between. The CDR3 sequence: CASSDSGIVGAFF. CDR3 coding DNA: TGTGCCAGCAGTGACTCAGGAATCGTTGGAGCTTTCTTT.

This clonotype was seen repeatedly, ten times or more. Sequence at one end of the junction differs from germline and may be a read error. V usage is TRBV7-3 and J usage is TRBJ2-5; 12 nucleotides align to TRBD2. In germline, CDR1 is SGHTA, CDR2 FQGTGA. CDR3 length: 15 residues. The CDR3 DNA reads as TGTGCCAGCAGCTTGGGACTAGCGGGCCAAAAGACCCAGTACTTC. Protein product: CASSLGLAGQKTQYF. The full variable domain, completed using reference TRBV7-3 and TRBJ2-5, is GAGVSQTPSNKVTEKGKYVELRCDPISGHTALYWYRQSLGQGPEFLIYFQGTGAADDSGLPNDRFFAVRPEGSVSTLKIQRTERGDSAVYLCASSLGLAGQKTQYFGPGTRLLVL.

This clonotype was detected ten times or more. This chain links TRBV12-3 or TRBV12-4 with TRBJ2-3; D gene unclear. Trimming stripped 5 bases from V and 6 bases from J, with 18 bases between. There are 15 residues in the CDR3. The CDR3 DNA reads TGTGCCAGCAGTGACCTTTCGCTAGGCCCGGATACGCAGTATTTT. Translating gives CASSDLSLGPDTQYF.

This clonotype was recorded at least ten times. This sequence joins TRBV6-1 and TRBJ1-2; D is undetermined. Germline lookup yields CDR1 MNHNS and CDR2 SASEGT. The CDR3 is 11 amino acids. V gave up 6 bases and J gave up 7 bases, with 9 bases separating them. CDR3 coding DNA: TGTGCCAGCAGAGAAAGGGCTGGCTACACCTTC. Translating gives CASRERAGYTF.

This chain joins TRBV11-2 and TRBJ2-2; tentative D call: TRBD1 (6 bases). V shed 6 bases and J shed 6 bases, with 11 bases lying between them. Germline assignment: CDR1 SGHAT and CDR2 FQNNGV. The CDR3 consists of 13 residues. The CDR3 DNA reads TGTGCCAGCAGAGGGGGAAGCCCCGGGGAGCTGTTTTTT. It codes for CASRGGSPGELFF.

There are many counts of this clonotype. This chain joins TRBV6-1 and TRBJ2-5; 11 bases fit TRBD1. There are 14 residues in the CDR3. Germline V CDR1 and CDR2: MNHNS, SASEGT. Trimming at V came to 3 bases and at J to 5 bases, leaving 2 bases not matched to a gene. In nucleotides, the CDR3 is TGTGCCAGCAGTGAGGACAGGGGGCTGGAGACCCAGTACTTC. It codes for CASSEDRGLETQYF.

This clonotype came up many times. V usage is TRBV20-1 and J usage is TRBJ2-1; 9 bases are shared with TRBD2. V dropped 6 bases and J dropped 5; count of bases not matched to a gene: 11. Germline CDR1 and CDR2: DFQATT and SNEGSKA (reference sequence). The CDR3 sequence is 15 residues long. CDR3 sequence: CSAAPPSGADNEQFF. DNA for the CDR3: TGCAGTGCAGCCCCTCCTAGCGGGGCGGACAATGAGCAGTTCTTC.

Ten or more counts support this clonotype. The V call is TRBV3-1, the J call TRBJ2-1; 8 bases align to TRBD1. Germline V gene lookup returns CDR1 LGHDT and CDR2 YNNKEL (reference sequence). V was clipped by 5 bases and J by 10 bases; unmatched bases: 10. The CDR3 covers 14 residues. CDR3 nucleotides: TGTGCCAGCAGCGATACCGACAGGGGAGTGGAGCAGTTCTTC. Its translation: CASSDTDRGVEQFF.

This clonotype was recorded many times. The chain carries TRBV7-8 and TRBJ2-1; 9 nucleotides align to TRBD1. Unmatched junction bases numbered 7, after V lost 0 bases and J lost 7 bases. The length of the CDR3 is 16 residues. Germline CDR1 and CDR2: SGHVS and FQNEAQ. CDR3 loop: CASSLAVTGGRNEQFF. CDR3 in DNA: TGTGCCAGCAGCTTAGCGGTGACAGGGGGGAGAAATGAGCAGTTCTTC.

The V gene is TRBV10-3, the J gene TRBJ1-3, with D possibly matching TRBD1 (6 bases). Trimming shortened V by 10 bases and J by 3 bases, and 10 bases separated the two germline ends. CDR1 and CDR2 (germline): ENHRY, SYGVKD. This CDR3 contains 12 residues. CDR3 loop: CATGTYGNTIYF. The CDR3 bases are TGTGCCACAGGGACATATGGAAACACCATATATTTT.

This rearrangement joins TRBV4-1 to TRBJ1-5, with D perhaps matching TRBD1 (6 bases). V gave up 5 bases and J gave up 9 bases, with 17 bases separating them. Germline CDR1 MGHRA, CDR2 YSYEKL. This CDR3 has 14 residues. The CDR3 sequence is CASSIVGGERPQHF. In DNA, the CDR3 is TGCGCCAGCAGCATAGTAGGGGGGGAACGGCCCCAGCATTTT.

This clonotype was counted ten times or more. CDR3 protein: CASSLLASGMTYEQYF. DNA for the CDR3: TGTGCCAGCAGCTTATTGGCTAGCGGGATGACCTACGAGCAGTACTTC. The chain uses TRBV13 and TRBJ2-7; 9 nucleotides agree with TRBD2. Germline lookup yields CDR1 PRHDT and CDR2 FYEKMQ (reference sequence). V was pared by 2 bases and J by 2 bases, with 7 bases of the junction left unmatched. The CDR3 runs 16 residues.

This clonotype has more than one count but fewer than ten. The chain links TRBV19 to TRBJ1-2; D remains ambiguous. This CDR3 comprises 10 residues. Germline CDR1 reads LNHDA; CDR2 reads SQIVND (reference sequence). V lost 10 bases and J 6 bases, leaving 9 bases between the germline ends. Here the CDR3 reads CATRTNGYTF. In DNA form, the CDR3 reads TGTGCCACCAGGACCAATGGCTACACCTTC.

In regard to this clonotype: Possible read error: a much larger clone is one base away. V and J are TRBV7-9 and TRBJ1-1; D gene ambiguous. Germline V lookup: CDR1 SEHNR, CDR2 FQNEAQ (reference sequence). This CDR3 has 14 residues. The CDR3, as DNA: TGTGCCAGCCGCTACAACAGTGGGAACGCTGAAGCTTTCTTT. Its translation: CASRYNSGNAEAFF.

The table lists this clonotype with many counts. The V call is TRBV11-2, the J call TRBJ1-4, with unresolved D. CDR3 length: 15 residues. V lost 1 base, J lost 0 bases, and 6 bases lay in between. CDR1 is SGHAT, CDR2 FQNNGV, per germline. The CDR3 region is CASSLAVATNEKLFF. The CDR3 DNA sequence: TGTGCCAGCAGCTTAGCGGTTGCAACTAATGAAAAACTGTTTTTT.

The V and J genes are TRBV5-1 and TRBJ2-5, with 7 bases lining up with TRBD2. The CDR3 is 16 amino acids. V trimming: 2 bases; J trimming: 4 bases; junction bases outside the gene matches: 11. CDR1 is SGHRS, CDR2 YFSETQ, per germline. As DNA, the CDR3 is TGCGCCAGCAGCTTCAGTTGGGAGGGCCCGATAGAGACCCAGTACTTC. Encoded protein: CASSFSWEGPIETQYF.

The sample holds many counts of this clonotype. The J gene is TRBJ1-2, the V gene TRBV11-2; unclear D gene. The CDR3 sequence is 15 residues long. Trimming took 4 bases from V and 1 from J, leaving 13 bases between them. The V gene's germline CDR1 is SGHAT and CDR2 FQNNGV. CDR3 sequence: CASSSPSAVNYGYTF. CDR3 DNA sequence: TGTGCCAGCAGCTCCCCCTCGGCGGTTAACTATGGCTACACCTTC.

This chain links TRBV19 with TRBJ1-5; D is ambiguous. Trimming took 3 bases from V and 0 from J, leaving 9 bases between them. Germline loops: CDR1 LNHDA, CDR2 SQIVND (reference sequence). This CDR3 contains 15 residues. Here the CDR3 DNA reads TGTGCCAGTAGTATGATTGCAGGTAGCAATCAGCCCCAGCATTTT. Translation gives CASSMIAGSNQPQHF.

Many counts were recorded for this clonotype. The chain employs TRBV30 and TRBJ2-1; possible D gene TRBD2, 5 bases. The CDR3 contains 14 residues. Per germline, CDR1 GTSNPN and CDR2 SVGIG (reference sequence). The V and J ends lost 4 bases and 0 bases respectively, with 10 bases between them. CDR3 sequence: CAWTRVASYNEQFF. The CDR3 DNA reads TGTGCCTGGACGAGGGTGGCCTCCTACAATGAGCAGTTCTTC.

There are many counts of this clonotype. The J gene is TRBJ2-7, the V gene TRBV11-3, with 7 nucleotides matching TRBD2. The V and J ends lost 5 bases and 5 bases, in that order; junction bases with no gene match: 12. CDR3 length equals 15 residues. Looked up from germline, CDR1 is SGHNT and CDR2 is YENEEA. The DNA of the CDR3 is TGTGCCAGCAGCCCACGGGGGGTACAATTCAACGAGCAGTACTTC. This codes for CASSPRGVQFNEQYF. Using reference TRBV11-3 and TRBJ2-7 for the parts outside the CDR3, the full variable domain is EAGVVQSPRYKIIEKKQPVAFWCNPISGHNTLYWYLQNLGQGPELLIRYENEEAVDDSQLPKDRFSAERLKGVDSTLKIQPAELGDSAVYLCASSPRGVQFNEQYFGPGTRLTVT.

This clonotype has a count of ten or more. The chain uses TRBV7-9 and TRBJ1-1; 7 bases fit TRBD1. The junction had 5 bases not matched to a gene; V was cut back by 1 base and J by 3 bases. Germline V gene sequence: CDR1 SEHNR, CDR2 FQNEAQ (reference sequence). CDR3 length: 15 amino acids. The DNA of the CDR3 is TGTGCCAGCAGCTTAGAGGTCACAGGGGACACTGAAGCTTTCTTT. Its protein is CASSLEVTGDTEAFF. The full variable domain, rest sourced from reference TRBV7-9 and TRBJ1-1, is DTGVSQNPRHKITKRGQNVTFRCDPISEHNRLYWYRQTLGQGPEFLTYFQNEAQLEKSRLLSDRFSAERPKGSFSTLEIQRTEQGDSAMYLCASSLEVTGDTEAFFGQGTRLTVV.

This clonotype was seen at least ten times. The chain has TRBV7-8 and TRBJ2-5; no definite D call. Trimming removed 2 bases at V and 5 bases at J, with 15 bases between. The CDR3 loop spans 15 amino acids. The germline CDR1 and CDR2 sequences are SGHVS and FQNEAQ. The CDR3 here is CASSLRSWARETQYF. The DNA for the CDR3 is TGTGCCAGCAGCTTACGAAGTTGGGCACGGGAGACCCAGTACTTC.